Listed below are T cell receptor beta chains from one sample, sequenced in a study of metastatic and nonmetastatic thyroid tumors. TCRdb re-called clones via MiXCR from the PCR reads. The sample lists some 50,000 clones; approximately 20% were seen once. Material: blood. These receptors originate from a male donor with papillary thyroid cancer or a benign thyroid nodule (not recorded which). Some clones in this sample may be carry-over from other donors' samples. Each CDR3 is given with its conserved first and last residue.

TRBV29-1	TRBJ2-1	CSVSNRGQRDEQFF
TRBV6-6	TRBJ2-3	CASSYSISSGRPDTQYF
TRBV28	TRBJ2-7	CASIGRLISPYEQYF
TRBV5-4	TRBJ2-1	CASSSDGGGSYNEQFF
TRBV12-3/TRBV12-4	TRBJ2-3	CASSLRWGTSGTDTQYF
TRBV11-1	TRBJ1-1	CASSGRSTEAFF
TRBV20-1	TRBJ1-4	CSARGVWGKLFF
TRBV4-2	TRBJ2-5	CASSQEGAGRVQETQYF
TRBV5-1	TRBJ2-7	CASSLDTSYEQYF
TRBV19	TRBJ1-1	CASSMAGSNTDALF
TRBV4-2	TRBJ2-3	CASSPGLAGGTDTQYF
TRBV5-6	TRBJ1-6	CASSPVDTVYSPLHF
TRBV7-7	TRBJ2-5	CASSLAVTSGQTQYF
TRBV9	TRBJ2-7	CASSPGTGTYEQYF
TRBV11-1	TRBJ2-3	CASSLVADSLDTQYF
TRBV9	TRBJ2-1	CASSTSTAVSYNEQFF
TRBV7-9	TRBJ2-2	CVSSFGMLVAGELFF
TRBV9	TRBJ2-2	CASSVERTGVGTGELFF